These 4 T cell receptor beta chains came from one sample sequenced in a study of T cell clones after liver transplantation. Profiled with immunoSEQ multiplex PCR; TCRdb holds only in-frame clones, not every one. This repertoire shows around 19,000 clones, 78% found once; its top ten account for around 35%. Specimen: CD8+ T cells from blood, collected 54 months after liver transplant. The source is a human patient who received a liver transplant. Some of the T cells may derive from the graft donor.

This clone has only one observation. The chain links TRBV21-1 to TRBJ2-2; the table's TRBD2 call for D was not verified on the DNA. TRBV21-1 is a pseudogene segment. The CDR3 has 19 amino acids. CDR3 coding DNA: TGTGCCAGCAGCAAAGCGGTCCTAGCGGGGGGCTATAACACCGGGGAGCTGTTTTTT. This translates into CASSKAVLAGGYNTGELFF.

The DNA for the CDR3 is TGTGCCAGCAGCTCAGGAGGGGGCAAGGGCACTGAAGCTTTCTTT. Its protein is CASSSGGGKGTEAFF. The gene calls are TRBV9 and TRBJ1-1, with 7 bases fitting TRBD1. The germline gives CDR1 SGDLS, CDR2 YYNGEE. Losses at the gene ends were 4 bases for V and 4 bases for J; bases not matched to a gene: 10. The CDR3 has 15 residues.

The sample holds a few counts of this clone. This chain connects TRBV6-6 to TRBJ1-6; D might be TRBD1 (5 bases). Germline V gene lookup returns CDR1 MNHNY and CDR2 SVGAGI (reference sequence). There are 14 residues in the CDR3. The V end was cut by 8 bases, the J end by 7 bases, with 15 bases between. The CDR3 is CASFSGRLNSPLHF. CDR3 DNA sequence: TGTGCCAGCTTCTCGGGACGGTTGAATTCACCCCTCCACTTT.

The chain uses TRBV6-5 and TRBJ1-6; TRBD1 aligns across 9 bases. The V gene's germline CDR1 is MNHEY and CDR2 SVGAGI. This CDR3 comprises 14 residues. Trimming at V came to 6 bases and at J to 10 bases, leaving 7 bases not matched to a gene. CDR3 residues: CASRTGGVRSPLHF. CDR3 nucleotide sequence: TGTGCCAGCAGGACAGGGGGAGTTCGGTCACCCCTCCACTTT.